This TCR beta chain was found in a study of blood T cell repertoires in COVID-19. Study in general: Samples came from the United States, Italy and Spain, spanning acute and convalescent COVID-19. Nucleic acid was either cDNA or gDNA, and it came from T cells, B-cell-depleted T cells, or PBMCs.

Patients from Seattle were sampled longitudinally, starting during active infection. Source study methods: Reference gene primer amplification yielded estimated nucleated cell counts. Produced via immunoSEQ multiplex PCR; TCRdb's table is partial and in-frame only. The D gene and trimming were derived from the DNA, and the V and J assignments and clone size from that table. The table lists about 370,000 clones, more than 70% of them singletons. The length of the CDR3 is 15 residues. Per the germline V gene, CDR1 is LGHDT and CDR2 is YNNKEL (reference sequence). The V segment lost 1 base and the J segment 7 bases; nucleotides outside the gene matches: 5.

This clonotype was obtained from a woman aged 25 to 39 with COVID-19, enrolled during active disease. The chain couples TRBV3-1 (or the pseudogene TRBV3-2) to TRBJ2-1; 9 positions agree with TRBD2. Sequencing input: peripheral blood. The DNA of the CDR3 is TGTGCCAGCAGCCAAGTAGCGGGAGTGTCAAATGAGCAGTTCTTC. Translated, it gives CASSQVAGVSNEQFF.